The clone carrying this T cell receptor beta chain has just a few counts. Its target is unknown. Regarding treatment: roughly 10-day PBMC culture with coronavirus spike peptide pools or control peptides (ViraFEST assay). Half the medium was exchanged for fresh IL-2 medium on days 3 and 7. The sample is drawn from a study of vaccination and CD4 T cells after COVID-19. Study summary: Convalescent donors were composed of six males and four females, of whom two were Hispanic. Overlapping peptides covering the spike proteins of SARS-CoV-2, HCoV-NL63, HCoV-OC43 and HCoV-229E were added to stimulate cells.

The V gene's germline CDR1 is MNHEY and CDR2 SVGAGI. The CDR3 has 11 residues. Trimming removed 1 base at V and 7 bases at J, with 4 bases between. The assay that was used to sequence DNA from cultured CD4+ T cells was the Oncomine TCR Beta short-read assay. Genomic DNA extraction was carried out from cultured CD4+ T cells. TCRdb passed the PCR reads through MiXCR, listing each CDR3 protein once. This table has 17,000 or so distinct CDR3 sequences, around 47% appearing once. The TCR originated in a human donor who had recovered from COVID-19. The V gene is TRBV6-5, the J gene TRBJ1-1, with unresolved D. This specimen was CD4+ T cells from blood, cultured in vitro, taken before SARS-CoV-2 vaccination. The DNA of the CDR3 is TGTGCCAGCAGTTACTACCATGAAGCTTTCTTT. Its protein product is CASSYYHEAFF.